This T cell receptor beta chain was recorded in a study of shared clonotypes between healthy human individuals. This CDR3 comprises 16 residues. CDR1 MGHDK and CDR2 SYGVNS come from the germline V gene. Trimming stripped 1 base from V and 2 bases from J, with 9 bases between. Repertoires were generated with immunoSEQ multiplex PCR, while TCRdb's copy carries only in-frame clones and drops some. The repertoire holds about 1.5 million clones, with 98% as singletons. The V gene is TRBV25-1, the J gene TRBJ2-6, with D possibly matching TRBD1 (6 bases). Sequenced: naive CD4+ T cells sorted from blood. As for subset: CD45RA+ positively selected. The sequence came from a man under 40 in good health. CDR3 coding DNA: TGTGCCAGCAGTGAATTATGGGGGCCTGGGGCCAACGTCCTGACTTTC. It is translated as CASSELWGPGANVLTF.